The following is a TCR beta chain sequence with its context. CDR1 is WNHNN and CDR2 is SYGVQD in the germline V gene (reference sequence). The CDR3 totals 15 residues. The V segment lost 5 bases and the J segment 4 bases; nucleotides outside the gene matches: 8. Data came from immunoSEQ multiplex PCR; TCRdb stores just in-frame clones and leaves some out. The sample has approximately 240,000 clones; around nine tenths are singletons. The data originate from a study of blood T cell repertoires in COVID-19. Study background: Samples taken during acute and convalescent COVID-19 were collected in the United States, Italy and Spain. Nucleic acid was either cDNA or gDNA, and it came from T cells, B-cell-depleted T cells, or PBMCs.

Enrolled through a virtual design, the participants were between 18 and 89 years of age and came from about two dozen US areas. Cohort 3 donors were reported recovered after two negative PCRs, clearance, or symptom resolution. Sequencing was carried out using PBMCs or T cells enriched from blood (not recorded which). The TCR sequence derives from a woman aged 18-29 years who had recovered from COVID-19. The chain recombines TRBV10-1 with TRBJ2-1; 7 bases map to TRBD1. In nucleotides, the CDR3 is TGCGCCAGCAGTAGGACAGGTCTGGGGTACAATGAGCAGTTCTTC. Translation gives CASSRTGLGYNEQFF.